A single sample is the source of the 30 T cell receptor beta chains below, sequenced in a study of OX40 agonist ivuxolimab in advanced cancers. Only in-frame clones appear in the TCRdb table, and some are missing; sequencing was by immunoSEQ multiplex PCR. The table records about 89,000 clones, more than 75% of them present only once. The sequencing here drew on CD4+ or CD8+ T cells sorted from blood, taken in a trial of the OX40 agonist ivuxolimab. All receptors derive from an adult with an advanced solid tumor such as melanoma, head and neck, liver or kidney cancer.

As concerns this clone: Other DNA sequences from this sample encode an identical CDR3 as well. J is TRBJ2-5 and V is TRBV4-1; D might be TRBD1 (7 bases). Germline CDR1 MGHRA, CDR2 YSYEKL. The CDR3 extends over 15 amino acids. Trimming pared 0 bases from V and 2 bases from J, leaving 10 bases between. The CDR3 DNA follows: TGCGCCAGCAGCCAAGATCCAGGGGGGCAAGAGACCCAGTACTTC. This translates into CASSQDPGGQETQYF.

The chain carries TRBV27 and TRBJ1-4; D perhaps matches TRBD1 (5 bases). Germline V gene lookup returns CDR1 MNHEY and CDR2 SMNVEV (reference sequence). Trimming removed 2 bases at V and 3 bases at J, with 16 bases between. The CDR3 is 17 residues long. CDR3 in amino acids: CASSLGAPNRPNEKLFF. In nucleotides, the CDR3 is TGTGCCAGCAGTTTAGGGGCACCCAATCGTCCTAATGAAAAACTGTTTTTT.

This clone was detected once. The gene calls are TRBV28 and TRBJ2-7, with D possibly being TRBD1 (6 bases). Germline CDR1 and CDR2: MDHEN and SYDVKM. The length of the CDR3 is 13 residues. The V end was cut by 5 bases, the J end by 4 bases, with 12 bases between. The CDR3 DNA sequence: TGTGCCAGCAGTCTACATGGACAGTACGAGCAGTACTTC. It codes for CASSLHGQYEQYF.

The V and J genes are TRBV28 and TRBJ1-1, with D maybe TRBD1 (6 bases). This CDR3 has 12 residues. Trimming took 3 bases from V and 7 from J, leaving 9 bases between them. Germline V gene lookup returns CDR1 MDHEN and CDR2 SYDVKM. The DNA for the CDR3 is TGTGCCAGCAGTTTGGCGGACAGTGAAGCTTTCTTT. It specifies CASSLADSEAFF.

The chain combines TRBV27 with TRBJ2-1, with 7 bases matching TRBD2. The V gene's germline CDR1 is MNHEY and CDR2 SMNVEV (reference sequence). Unmatched junction bases numbered 9, after V lost 0 bases and J lost 4 bases. This CDR3 is built from 17 residues. The CDR3 sequence: CASSLSSGMLTYNEQFF. CDR3 in DNA: TGTGCCAGCAGTTTATCGAGCGGGATGTTGACTTACAATGAGCAGTTCTTC.

The chain couples TRBV25-1 to TRBJ2-7, with unresolved D. Germline CDR1 and CDR2: MGHDK and SYGVNS. The CDR3 loop spans 14 amino acids. The V end was cut by 4 bases, the J end by 0 bases, with 10 bases between. CDR3 region: CASSGIMSSYEQYF. CDR3 coding DNA: TGTGCCAGCAGTGGGATCATGAGCTCCTACGAGCAGTACTTC.

The chain recombines TRBV7-9 with TRBJ2-7; no clear D gene. Germline lookup yields CDR1 SEHNR and CDR2 FQNEAQ (reference sequence). Trimming stripped 4 bases from V and 2 bases from J, with 21 bases between. The CDR3 has 17 residues. CDR3 sequence: CASSWIYTESVPYEQYF. The CDR3 nucleotides are TGTGCCAGCAGCTGGATCTATACAGAATCCGTCCCCTACGAGCAGTACTTC. Full variable domain (outside the CDR3, taken from reference TRBV7-9 and TRBJ2-7): DTGVSQNPRHKITKRGQNVTFRCDPISEHNRLYWYRQTLGQGPEFLTYFQNEAQLEKSRLLSDRFSAERPKGSFSTLEIQRTEQGDSAMYLCASSWIYTESVPYEQYFGPGTRLTVT.

CDR3 DNA sequence: TGTGCCAGCAGCGGACTAGCGGGGGTGAACACCGGGGAGCTGTTTTTT. This sequence encodes CASSGLAGVNTGELFF. This chain joins TRBV27 and TRBJ2-2; 13 bases align to TRBD2. CDR1 is MNHEY and CDR2 is SMNVEV in the germline V gene (reference sequence). The CDR3 contains 16 residues. J lost 1 base, V lost 6 bases, and 2 bases had no gene match.

The V and J genes are TRBV5-1 and TRBJ2-6; D unresolved. This CDR3 has 15 amino acids. From germline, CDR1 is SGHRS and CDR2 YFSETQ. The ends were cut back, 1 base at V and 2 bases at J, with 7 bases in the middle. This CDR3 reads CASSLLGTGANVLTF. As DNA, the CDR3 is TGCGCCAGCAGCTTGTTAGGGACTGGGGCCAACGTCCTGACTTTC.

CDR3 DNA sequence: TGCAGTGACGGGACGAGGGAGACCCAGTACTTC. It yields the protein CSDGTRETQYF. The chain recombines TRBV20-1 with TRBJ2-5; D is perhaps TRBD1 or TRBD2 (5 bases each). CDR3 length: 11 residues. V was trimmed by 7 bases and J by 5 bases, leaving 11 bases between them. Germline V CDR1 and CDR2: DFQATT, SNEGSKA (reference sequence).

This chain uses TRBV29-1 with TRBJ1-1; TRBD1 agrees at 7 bases. The V gene's germline CDR1 is SQVTM and CDR2 ANQGSEA. There are 14 residues in the CDR3. V lost 1 base, J lost 1 base, and 3 bases stayed unmatched. CDR3 sequence reads: CSVEAGTANTEAFF. CDR3 sequence (DNA): TGCAGCGTTGAAGCCGGGACAGCGAACACTGAAGCTTTCTTT.

This sequence joins TRBV6-1 and TRBJ1-5; no definite D call. Trimming shortened V by 7 bases and J by 1 base, and 2 bases separated the two germline ends. CDR1 MNHNS and CDR2 SASEGT come from the germline V gene. The length of the CDR3 is 11 residues. The CDR3 region is CASKSNQPQHF. CDR3 nucleotides: TGTGCCAGCAAAAGCAATCAGCCCCAGCATTTT.

CDR3: CASSSLLGRGDNEKLFF. DNA of the CDR3: TGTGCCAGCAGCTCCCTTCTGGGTAGGGGAGATAATGAAAAACTGTTTTTT. The chain carries TRBV28 and TRBJ1-4; the D gene is possibly TRBD1 (5 bases). The length of the CDR3 is 17 residues. CDR1 MDHEN and CDR2 SYDVKM come from the germline V gene. The V gene lost 6 bases and the J gene lost 4 bases, with 21 bases spanning the gap.

This clone has a handful of counts. This rearrangement joins TRBV14 to TRBJ1-1; D is uncertain. This CDR3 is built from 13 residues. The germline V gene has CDR1 SGHDN and CDR2 FVKESK. V lost 0 bases to trimming and J lost 0 bases, with 2 bases between them. CDR3 coding DNA: TGTGCCAGCAGCCAAGAGGTGAACACTGAAGCTTTCTTT. Its protein product is CASSQEVNTEAFF. Based on the CDR3 plus reference TRBV14 and TRBJ1-1, the full variable domain is EAGVTQFPSHSVIEKGQTVTLRCDPISGHDNLYWYRRVMGKEIKFLLHFVKESKQDESGMPNNRFLAERTGGTYSTLKVQPAELEDSGVYFCASSQEVNTEAFFGQGTRLTVV.

This clone was seen once. The chain combines TRBV5-8 with TRBJ2-1, with 13 bases identical to TRBD2. V gave up 2 bases and J gave up 5 bases; unmatched junction bases: 1. In germline, CDR1 is SGHTS, CDR2 YDEGEE. The CDR3 sequence is 15 residues long. The CDR3 DNA reads TGTGCCAGCAGCTTACTAGCGGGGGGGCACAATGAGCAGTTCTTC. Amino acid sequence: CASSLLAGGHNEQFF.

For the CDR3, the DNA is TGCGCCAGCCAACAGACAAATGAGCAGTTCTTC. Translating gives CASQQTNEQFF. This chain joins TRBV5-1 and TRBJ2-1, with D uncertain. The CDR3 is 11 residues long. Deletions cut 7 bases from V and 7 bases from J, with 9 bases between. CDR1 SGHRS and CDR2 YFSETQ come from the germline V gene.

The chain couples TRBV28 to TRBJ2-2; no definite D call. CDR1 is MDHEN and CDR2 is SYDVKM in the germline V gene. The CDR3 extends over 15 amino acids. Trimming took 8 bases from V and 7 from J, leaving 20 bases between them. CDR3 residues: CASGGQVRSGGELFF. The CDR3 DNA reads as TGTGCCAGCGGCGGCCAGGTCCGATCCGGCGGGGAGCTGTTTTTT.

This chain uses TRBV7-8 with TRBJ2-7; D could derive from TRBD1 or TRBD2 (5 bases each). Germline-derived CDR1 and CDR2 are SGHVS and FQNEAQ. The CDR3 consists of 16 residues. V lost 4 bases and J 4 bases, leaving 20 bases between the germline ends. As DNA, the CDR3 is TGTGCCAGCAGCTCGGCCCGGGCAGGGAGTTTTTACGAGCAGTACTTC. This codes for CASSSARAGSFYEQYF.

The V gene is TRBV18, the J gene TRBJ2-3, with 8 nucleotides matching TRBD1. V dropped 3 bases and J dropped 0; count of bases not matched to a gene: 5. The length of the CDR3 is 16 residues. Per germline, CDR1 KGHSH and CDR2 LQKENI. The CDR3 region has the DNA TGTGCCAGCTCACCCTCGGACAGGGCTAGCACAGATACGCAGTATTTT. This translates into CASSPSDRASTDTQYF.

This rearrangement joins TRBV6-5 to TRBJ1-2, with D tentatively TRBD1 (5 bases). This CDR3 is built from 12 residues. V gave up 11 bases and J gave up 3 bases, with 13 bases separating them. CDR1 is MNHEY and CDR2 is SVGAGI in the germline V gene. CDR3 protein: CAVRTGDYGYTF. For the CDR3, the DNA is TGTGCCGTACGGACGGGGGACTATGGCTACACCTTC.

This chain joins TRBV6-5 and TRBJ1-1; TRBD1 matches at 8 bases. CDR3 size: 14 residues. Germline V gene lookup returns CDR1 MNHEY and CDR2 SVGAGI. The trim removed 6 bases at V and 2 bases at J, leaving 5 bases unmatched. In nucleotides, the CDR3 is TGTGCCAGCAGACCCGGGACAGGTAACACTGAAGCTTTCTTT. Its translation: CASRPGTGNTEAFF.

The chain carries TRBV6-5 and TRBJ2-7, with unresolved D. The CDR3 contains 15 residues. Germline loops: CDR1 MNHEY, CDR2 SVGAGI. Deletions cut 0 bases from V and 2 bases from J, with 11 bases between. CDR3 region: CASSYSSTKPYEQYF. The CDR3 nucleotides are TGTGCCAGCAGTTACTCAAGTACTAAACCCTACGAGCAGTACTTC.

This chain uses TRBV18 with TRBJ1-6, with a weak D call TRBD1 (5 bases). CDR3 length: 16 residues. In germline, CDR1 is KGHSH, CDR2 LQKENI. Trimming cost V 2 bases and J 6 bases, with 14 bases left between them. The CDR3 region is CASSPVSPQGNSPLHF. The CDR3 nucleotides read TGTGCCAGCTCACCAGTGAGTCCCCAGGGTAATTCACCCCTCCACTTT.

The J gene is TRBJ2-5, the V gene TRBV9; 13 bases fit TRBD2. The trim removed 0 bases at V and 4 bases at J, leaving 0 bases unmatched. The V gene's germline CDR1 is SGDLS and CDR2 YYNGEE. The CDR3 is made up of 15 amino acids. The CDR3 sequence: CASSVGLAGGETQYF. CDR3 in DNA: TGTGCCAGCAGCGTAGGACTAGCGGGAGGAGAGACCCAGTACTTC. Combining the CDR3 with reference TRBV9 and TRBJ2-5 gives the whole variable domain DSGVTQTPKHLITATGQRVTLRCSPRSGDLSVYWYQQSLDQGLQFLIQYYNGEERAKGNILERFSAQQFPDLHSELNLSSLELGDSALYFCASSVGLAGGETQYFGPGTRLLVL.

The chain joins TRBV19 to TRBJ2-7; D possibly corresponds to TRBD2 (5 bases). The CDR3 length is 16 residues. Germline CDR1 is LNHDA and CDR2 is SQIVND (reference sequence). Trimming cost V 6 bases and J 4 bases, with 22 bases left between them. CDR3: CASSGRLVEGPYEQYF. The CDR3, as DNA: TGTGCCAGTAGCGGTCGGCTAGTCGAGGGTCCTTACGAGCAGTACTTC. Supplemented by reference TRBV19 and TRBJ2-7, the full variable domain reads DGGITQSPKYLFRKEGQNVTLSCEQNLNHDAMYWYRQDPGQGLRLIYYSQIVNDFQKGDIAEGYSVSREKKESFPLTVTSAQKNPTAFYLCASSGRLVEGPYEQYFGPGTRLTVT.

The rearrangement links TRBV27 to TRBJ1-5; D is undetermined. V lost 5 bases and J 0 bases, leaving 8 bases between the germline ends. Per the germline V gene, CDR1 is MNHEY and CDR2 is SMNVEV (reference sequence). This CDR3 has 14 residues. The CDR3 DNA is TGTGCCAGCAGTACGCTAGATAGCAATCAGCCCCAGCATTTT. It yields the protein CASSTLDSNQPQHF.

V gene TRBV6-5 combines with J gene TRBJ2-7; 9 nucleotides match TRBD1. V shed 6 bases and J 7 bases; nucleotides not matched to a gene: 10. The CDR3 has 14 residues. Germline lookup yields CDR1 MNHEY and CDR2 SVGAGI. DNA for the CDR3: TGTGCCAGCAGCCCTGGGACAGGGATTGATGAGCAGTACTTC. Translating gives CASSPGTGIDEQYF.

The chain employs TRBV15 and TRBJ2-5, with 8 bases lining up with TRBD2. After removal of 5 bases from V and 1 base from J, the junction contained 12 bases not matched to a gene. Germline CDR1 LNHNV, CDR2 YYDKDF (reference sequence). The CDR3 spans 17 residues. CDR3 sequence: CATSAYLAGFAQETQYF. For the CDR3, the DNA is TGTGCCACCAGCGCCTACCTAGCGGGCTTTGCCCAAGAGACCCAGTACTTC.

The chain is built from TRBV5-4 and TRBJ2-3, with 7 bases that match TRBD2. This CDR3 has 14 residues. CDR1 and CDR2 (germline): SGHNT, YYREEE (reference sequence). Trimming cost V 1 base and J 5 bases; bases outside gene matches: 4. The CDR3 loop reads CASSLLPGGDTQYF. The CDR3 nucleotides are TGTGCCAGCAGCTTGCTCCCGGGGGGAGATACGCAGTATTTT.

This chain joins TRBV5-6 and TRBJ1-1; a weak D match, TRBD1 (6 bases). CDR1 is SGHDT and CDR2 is YYEEEE in the germline V gene. V was shortened by 2 bases and J by 5 bases, with 10 bases between the two germline ends. This CDR3 is built from 13 residues. The DNA of the CDR3 is TGTGCCAGCAGCTTATGGCAGGGGACTGAAGCTTTCTTT. Translation: CASSLWQGTEAFF.